This is a list of T cell receptor beta chains from one sample in a study of blood T cell repertoires in COVID-19. Repertoires were generated with immunoSEQ multiplex PCR, while TCRdb's copy carries only in-frame clones and drops some. The sample gives around 32,000 clones, approximately 95% of which show up once; around 0.92% is in the top ten. The sequenced material came from peripheral blood. All receptors derive from a male donor with active COVID-19. The CDR3 runs from the conserved cysteine through the conserved F or W. D genes are given only for firm matches. Some rows mark clone size as missing; the rest say once, few, many or name a class of expanded clone.

d_gene,j_gene,abundance,v_gene,CDR3nt,CDR3aa
.,TRBJ2-1,.,TRBV6-5,TGTGCCAGCAGTTACTTTTCGGGGATGGATGAGCAGTTCTTC,CASSYFSGMDEQFF
.,TRBJ1-2,few,TRBV5-1,TGCGCCAGCAGCTTGGCCCGCGCAAGTCCTAACTATGGCTACACCTTC,CASSLARASPNYGYTF
.,TRBJ2-7,.,TRBV6-5,TGTGCCAGCAGTTCCCAGGGATACTCCTACGAGCAGTACTTC,CASSSQGYSYEQYF
TRBD2,TRBJ2-3,.,TRBV4-3,TGCGCCAGCAGCCAAGCCACTAGCGGGGCTCCAGATACGCAGTATTTT,CASSQATSGAPDTQYF
.,TRBJ1-4,.,TRBV18,TGTGCCAGCTCATACCGCTTGATCGGGGAAAAACTGTTTTTT,CASSYRLIGEKLFF
.,TRBJ1-1,.,TRBV10-3,TGTGCCATCAGTGAGTCATTGTGGAGGTCGGGGGCTGAAGCTTTCTTT,CAISESLWRSGAEAFF
TRBD1,TRBJ1-1,few,TRBV4-2,TGTGCCAGCAGGGGACAGATCAACACTGAAGCTTTCTTT,CASRGQINTEAFF
TRBD1,TRBJ1-2,.,TRBV3-1/TRBV3-2,TGTGCCAGCAGCCGGGGGACAGGGGGCTTGATTCAACATGACTATGGCTACACCTTC,CASSRGTGGLIQHDYGYTF
.,TRBJ2-1,.,TRBV5-1,TGCGCCAGCAGCTTGGTTCCAGGGGAGAGAGGTGAGCAGTTCTTC,CASSLVPGERGEQFF
.,TRBJ2-5,once,TRBV5-1,TGCGCCAGCAGCTCGGGGACTCCATCACAAGAGACCCAGTACTTC,CASSSGTPSQETQYF
.,TRBJ1-1,.,TRBV9,TGTGCCAGCAGCGTAGGGCTGGAAGGGGCCATCACTGAAGCTTTCTTT,CASSVGLEGAITEAFF
.,TRBJ2-1,.,TRBV5-5,TGTGCCAGCAGCTCCTACAGCTCCGGAAGCTCCTACAATGAGCAGTTCTTC,CASSSYSSGSSYNEQFF
.,TRBJ1-5,.,TRBV18,TGTGCCAGCTCACCACTCGCACTCCTTTCGAATCAGCCCCAGCATTTT,CASSPLALLSNQPQHF
TRBD1,TRBJ2-7,.,TRBV30,TGTGCCTGGAGTTATAGGACAGGCACCGAGCAGTACTTC,CAWSYRTGTEQYF
.,TRBJ2-2,.,TRBV9,TGTGCCAGCAGCCCCCGGAGCCCCGGGGAGCTGTTTTTT,CASSPRSPGELFF
.,TRBJ2-2,.,TRBV19,TGTGCCACTCGAGGATCTTGGGGCGGCAACACCGGGGAGCTGTTTTTT,CATRGSWGGNTGELFF
.,TRBJ2-2,.,TRBV5-1,TGCGCCAGCAGCTTGGCCAGGGGCCCTTCGAACACCGGGGAGCTGTTTTTT,CASSLARGPSNTGELFF
.,TRBJ1-5,.,TRBV7-2,TGTGCCAGCAGCAGACAGGCAGGCAATCAGCCCCAGCATTTT,CASSRQAGNQPQHF
.,TRBJ1-3,.,TRBV7-9,TGTGCCAGCAGCTTACAGGGCGTCACGTCTGGAAACACCATATATTTT,CASSLQGVTSGNTIYF
.,TRBJ2-3,once,TRBV5-1,TGCGCCAGCAGGGACAGTTTCAACGTTGGACATACGCAGTATTTT,CASRDSFNVGHTQYF
TRBD1,TRBJ2-7,.,TRBV9,TGTGCCAGCAGCGCGGGGACAGGGGCGAACGAGCAGTACTTC,CASSAGTGANEQYF
.,TRBJ2-7,.,TRBV2,TGTGCCAGCAGTGGAGGCAGCGGCACCCCCTACGAGCAGTACTTC,CASSGGSGTPYEQYF
TRBD1,TRBJ1-2,.,TRBV19,TGTGCCAGTAGTCCGAGGACAGGAGGTTTTAACTATGGCTACACCTTC,CASSPRTGGFNYGYTF
.,TRBJ1-1,.,TRBV3-1/TRBV3-2,TGTGCCAGCAGCCATCGACAGTTACTGAACACTGAAGCTTTCTTT,CASSHRQLLNTEAFF
.,TRBJ1-2,.,TRBV5-5,TGTGCCAGCAGCTTGGGCCTGGAGGGCTATGGCTACACCTTC,CASSLGLEGYGYTF
.,TRBJ1-2,.,TRBV5-4,TGTGCCAGCAGCTTGCGGGATTCTAACTATGGCTACACCTTC,CASSLRDSNYGYTF
.,TRBJ1-5,.,TRBV19,TGTGCCAGTAGTATAAGCCGCCAGCCCCAGCATTTT,CASSISRQPQHF
TRBD2,TRBJ2-2,.,TRBV11-2,TGTGCCAGCAGCCCCGGGACTAGGGTTAACGGGGAGCTGCTTTTT,CASSPGTRVNGELLF